This T cell receptor (beta chain) was profiled in a study of breast tumors, draining lymph nodes, adjacent tissues. TCRdb passed the multiplex PCR reads through MiXCR, listing each CDR3 protein once. The repertoire consists of nearly 110,000 distinct CDR3 sequences, with roughly 29% occurring once and the leading ten covering approximately 5.3%. Notes on this clonotype: Its matching antigen is unknown.

The lymph nodes were axillary draining lymph nodes from breast cancer patients. Study-level points and caveats: Luminal-like breast cancer showed significantly greater tumor-nontumor repertoire similarity than basal-like breast cancer did. Most tumor T cells seemingly derive from lymph node, then expand in tumor. Data only fit, rather than demonstrated, lymph node origin of most tumor T cells.

Germline lookup yields CDR1 ENHRY and CDR2 SYGVKD. The V end lost 6 bases, the J end lost 3 bases, and 5 bases lay between the germline ends. This CDR3 is built from 11 residues. This chain links TRBV10-3 with TRBJ1-1, with D perhaps matching TRBD1 (5 bases). The material sequenced was axillary lymph node tissue. This sequence was found in a female donor with breast cancer. Some clones in this sample may be carry-over from other donors' samples. Here the CDR3 DNA reads TGTGCCATCAGAGGGGACACTGAAGCTTTCTTT. It translates to CAIRGDTEAFF.